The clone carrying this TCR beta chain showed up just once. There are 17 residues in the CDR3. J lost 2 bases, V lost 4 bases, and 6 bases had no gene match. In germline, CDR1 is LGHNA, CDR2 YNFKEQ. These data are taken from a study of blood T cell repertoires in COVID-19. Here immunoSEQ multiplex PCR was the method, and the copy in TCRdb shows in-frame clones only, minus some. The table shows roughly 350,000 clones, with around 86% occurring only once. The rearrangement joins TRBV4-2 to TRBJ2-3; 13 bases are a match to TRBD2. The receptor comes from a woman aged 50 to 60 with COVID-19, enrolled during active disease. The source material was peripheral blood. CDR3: CASSLGTSGTLTDTQYF. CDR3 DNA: TGTGCCAGCAGCCTCGGGACTAGCGGGACTCTCACAGATACGCAGTATTTT.